These T cell receptor beta chains were read from a single sample in a study of response to subunit inactivated influenza vaccine. MiXCR, applied by TCRdb to the RT-PCR reads, yields one record per CDR3 protein. The sample consists of about 800,000 distinct CDR3 sequences, 21% of them appearing once. The starting material was PBMCs from blood, obtained roughly 5 days after vaccination. These TCRs come from a man aged 50-59 years who received an inactivated influenza vaccine. The CDR3 runs from the conserved cysteine through the conserved F or W. A D gene is named only where the DNA matches it firmly. The size field is filled for only some rows; it gives once, few, many or a size class.

.,TRBJ2-5,TRBV5-1,TRBD2,CASSLAKPGGVETQYF,TGCGCCAGCAGCCTTGCGAAACCGGGGGGAGTAGAGACCCAGTACTTC
.,TRBJ2-7,TRBV7-9,TRBD1,CASSFGQAVPERQYF,TGTGCCAGCAGCTTCGGACAGGCGGTCCCAGAGAGGCAGTACTTC
many,TRBJ2-3,TRBV7-9,.,CASSSHSDTQYF,TGTGCCAGCAGCTCTCACAGCGATACGCAGTATTTT
few,TRBJ2-1,TRBV25-1,.,CASSVPGLSGEQFF,TGTGCCAGCAGTGTACCGGGACTGTCGGGGGAGCAGTTCTTC
.,TRBJ2-3,TRBV20-1,.,CSASYMPDTQYF,TGCAGTGCTAGTTATATGCCAGATACGCAGTATTTT
few,TRBJ2-7,TRBV12-3/TRBV12-4,TRBD1,CATSPGQGIYEQYF,TGTGCCACCTCCCCGGGACAGGGAATTTACGAGCAGTACTTC
many,TRBJ2-3,TRBV20-1,.,CSAMGNTDTQYF,TGCAGTGCTATGGGGAACACAGATACGCAGTATTTT
.,TRBJ2-7,TRBV7-6,TRBD1,CASSHRGPGYEQYF,TGTGCCAGCAGCCACAGGGGGCCTGGCTACGAGCAGTACTTC
once,TRBJ2-7,TRBV10-3,.,CAIREGGDRTYEQYF,TGTGCCATCAGGGAGGGGGGGGACAGGACCTACGAGCAGTACTTC
few,TRBJ1-5,TRBV20-1,.,CSAKSGSSNQPQHF,TGCAGTGCCAAATCGGGGTCTAGCAATCAGCCCCAGCATTTT
few,TRBJ2-7,TRBV28,.,CASSNPGAYEQYF,TGTGCCAGCAGCAACCCTGGGGCCTACGAGCAGTACTTC
.,TRBJ1-1,TRBV25-1,.,CASSEYWQAGAFF,TGTGCCAGCAGTGAATATTGGCAGGCCGGAGCTTTCTTT
once,TRBJ2-5,TRBV7-9,TRBD2,CASSWEGQETQYF,TGTGCCAGCAGCTGGGAGGGGCAAGAGACCCAGTACTTC
.,TRBJ2-1,TRBV20-1,TRBD2,CSAITPGRGASDEQFF,TGCAGTGCTATAACTCCAGGGCGGGGGGCTTCGGATGAGCAGTTCTTC
.,TRBJ2-1,TRBV14,.,CASSHPPRFTGVNEQFF,TGTGCCAGCAGCCATCCCCCTCGGTTTACGGGAGTAAATGAGCAGTTCTTC
few,TRBJ2-3,TRBV5-1,TRBD2,CASSLASSGRDTQYF,TGCGCCAGCAGCTTGGCTTCTAGCGGGAGGGATACGCAGTATTTT